This is a list of T cell receptor beta chains from one sample in a study of metastatic and nonmetastatic thyroid tumors. TCRdb reprocessed the PCR reads via MiXCR. The data contain about 69,000 clones, approximately 15% of them singletons. Material for sequencing was blood. The receptor set was obtained from a male donor with papillary thyroid cancer or a benign thyroid nodule (not recorded which). Some clones in this sample may be carry-over from other donors' samples. CDR3s include the opening cysteine and the closing phenylalanine or tryptophan. Each record gives: J gene, V gene, CDR3 protein.

TRBJ1-6 | TRBV28 | CASSFWDSVLDHNSPLHF
TRBJ2-2 | TRBV3-1 | CASSQLTGELFF
TRBJ1-3 | TRBV4-3 | CASSQDRTSSGNTIYF
TRBJ1-2 | TRBV3-1 | CASSQGLTGTGSGYTF
TRBJ1-2 | TRBV5-1 | CASSGGGGPNYGYTF
TRBJ1-1 | TRBV19 | CASSMIGNTEAFF
TRBJ2-5 | TRBV18 | CASSPDRIQETQYF
TRBJ2-1 | TRBV11-1 | CASRANARTSGRATEQFF
TRBJ1-1 | TRBV6-4 | CASSPGTRGTEAFF
TRBJ2-1 | TRBV20-1 | CSARFFGTSAYNEQFF
TRBJ1-3 | TRBV7-2 | CASSLRGDSGNTIYF
TRBJ2-3 | TRBV11-3 | CASSVGTDPSTDTQYF
TRBJ2-5 | TRBV4-2 | CASSQERRETQYF
TRBJ1-1 | TRBV12-3/TRBV12-4 | CASSFGTEAFF
TRBJ2-1 | TRBV28 | CASSLPFGHIIRYNEQFF
TRBJ2-1 | TRBV6-2/TRBV6-3 | CASISTISRGGLNEQFF
TRBJ1-4 | TRBV5-1 | CASRPDVQRDEKLFF
TRBJ2-1 | TRBV4-1 | CASSQYLAGGRKYNEQFF
TRBJ1-1 | TRBV12-3/TRBV12-4 | CASSPQQGTPEAFF
TRBJ2-3 | TRBV10-1 | CASSAGTSLSTDTQYF
TRBJ2-3 | TRBV7-2 | CASSSPASGHTDTQYF
TRBJ2-1 | TRBV7-8 | CASSSDRGFWGEQFF